A selection of T cell receptor beta chains follows, all from one sample in a study of cytomegalovirus exposure and HLA in healthy donors. Assay used: immunoSEQ multiplex PCR; TCRdb lists only in-frame clones, some missing. The top ten hold around 1% of the sample, which has 150,000 to 200,000 clones, around four fifths seen once. Sequenced material: PBMCs. Receptors were obtained from a woman in her thirties or forties in good health and CMV-seronegative. Each CDR3 is given with its conserved first and last residue. The D gene is left open where the match is weak. Only some rows state a clone size, as once, few, many or a class for expanded clones.

.	TRBV7-9	.	TRBJ1-2	TGTTCCAGCAGCGGTCAGGGAGGGGATGGCTACACCTTC	CSSSGQGGDGYTF
.	TRBV18	TRBD1	TRBJ1-1	TGTGCCAGCTCACGTTCCGTAGGCGGGACAGGGTATAGTACTGAAGCCTTCTTT	CASSRSVGGTGYSTEAFF
.	TRBV27	.	TRBJ2-1	TGTGCCAGCAGTTTATATTTGTTCTGGCAGGGCGGCGACAATGAGCAGTTCTTC	CASSLYLFWQGGDNEQFF
.	TRBV7-2	.	TRBJ1-1	TGTGCCAGCAGCTTACAGGGGTTAGGGACTGAAGCTTTCTTT	CASSLQGLGTEAFF
.	TRBV7-2	TRBD1	TRBJ1-3	TGTGCCAGCAGCTTACGGACAGGGTCCATATATTTT	CASSLRTGSIYF
.	TRBV30	.	TRBJ1-3	TGTGCCTGGAGTGTAGAGGGAGCTGGAAACACCATATATTTT	CAWSVEGAGNTIYF
.	TRBV29-1	.	TRBJ1-2	TGCAGCGTTACAGCCGGCGGAGGGGGCTACACCTTC	CSVTAGGGGYTF
.	TRBV10-3	TRBD1	TRBJ1-5	TGTGCCATCAGGGGAACAGGGGGCGATCAGCCCCAGCATTTT	CAIRGTGGDQPQHF
few	TRBV25-1	.	TRBJ1-1	TGTGCCAGCAGTGACCGCTCTCCAGGGGTTTCTTTCTTT	CASSDRSPGVSFF
.	TRBV18	.	TRBJ2-1	TGTGCCAGCTCCCCTGCGAGCTCCTACAATGAGCAGTTCTTC	CASSPASSYNEQFF
.	TRBV29-1	TRBD1	TRBJ2-1	TGCAGCGCAAGGCCTTCAGGGGGCCACGAGCAGTTCTTC	CSARPSGGHEQFF
.	TRBV11-2	.	TRBJ2-1	TGTGCCAGCAGCTTCGCGGGAAAACACAATGAGCAGTTCTTC	CASSFAGKHNEQFF
.	TRBV7-9	.	TRBJ1-2	TGTGCCAGCAGCTCCAGGGGCGGCTATGGCTACACCTTC	CASSSRGGYGYTF
.	TRBV5-6	TRBD1	TRBJ1-1	TGTGCCAGCAGCTCGACAGGGGGCGATAACACTGAAGCTTTCTTT	CASSSTGGDNTEAFF
.	TRBV7-9	TRBD2	TRBJ2-5	TGTGCCAGCAGCTCGGGGGGGCGCGGAGAGACCCAGTACTTC	CASSSGGRGETQYF
.	TRBV7-9	.	TRBJ1-1	TGTTCCAGCAGCTTAGCGGTGGACAGCAGGATGAACACTGAAGCTTTCTTT	CSSSLAVDSRMNTEAFF
.	TRBV7-8	.	TRBJ2-2	TGTGCCAGCAGCTTGGATACTAGAAACTCCGGGGAGCTGTTTTTT	CASSLDTRNSGELFF